The clone carrying this TCR beta chain was counted a few times. Antigen: not known. The sample originates from a study of blood T cells in healthy people across ages. PCR was performed a second time for about 6 to 11 cycles using a sample-barcoded 5' primer and a J-beta primer mix. TCRdb re-called the 5' RACE reads with MiXCR, one entry per CDR3 protein. The data hold about 290,000 distinct CDR3 sequences, with roughly 29% observed a single time. The CDR3 is 16 residues long. The ends lost 5 bases at V and 7 bases at J; junction bases unmatched: 12. Germline V gene sequence: CDR1 WNHNN, CDR2 SYGVQD (reference sequence). Study outcomes and limitations: The study lacked donor CMV status, which possibly confounded expanded clonotype changes. Because sorting was not performed, PBMCs prevented conclusive naive versus antigen-experienced comparison. The study found more naive CD4+ cells and higher diversity in long-lived than aged donors.

Drawn from each donor were about 9 milliliters of peripheral blood. This TCR derives from a woman in her seventies in good health. The chain has TRBV10-1 and TRBJ2-3; the match to TRBD2 covers 10 bases. Sequences were obtained from blood. CDR3 region: CASSPQREGRMHTQYF. CDR3 bases: TGCGCCAGCAGTCCCCAGCGGGAGGGCCGAATGCATACGCAGTATTTT.